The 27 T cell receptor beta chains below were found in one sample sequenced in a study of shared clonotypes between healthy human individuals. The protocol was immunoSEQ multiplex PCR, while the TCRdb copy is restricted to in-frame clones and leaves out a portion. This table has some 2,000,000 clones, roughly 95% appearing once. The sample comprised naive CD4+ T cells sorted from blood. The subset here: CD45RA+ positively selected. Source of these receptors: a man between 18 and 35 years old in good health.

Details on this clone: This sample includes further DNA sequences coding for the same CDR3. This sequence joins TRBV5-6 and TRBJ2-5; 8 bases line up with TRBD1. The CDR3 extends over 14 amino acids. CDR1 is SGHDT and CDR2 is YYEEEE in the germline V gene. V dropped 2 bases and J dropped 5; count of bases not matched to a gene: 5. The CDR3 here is CASSFQGAKETQYF. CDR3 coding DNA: TGTGCCAGCAGCTTCCAGGGGGCGAAGGAGACCCAGTACTTC. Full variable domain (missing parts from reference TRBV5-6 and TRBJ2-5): DAGVTQSPTHLIKTRGQQVTLRCSPKSGHDTVSWYQQALGQGPQFIFQYYEEEERQRGNFPDRFSGHQFPNYSSELNVNALLLGDSALYLCASSFQGAKETQYFGPGTRLLVL.

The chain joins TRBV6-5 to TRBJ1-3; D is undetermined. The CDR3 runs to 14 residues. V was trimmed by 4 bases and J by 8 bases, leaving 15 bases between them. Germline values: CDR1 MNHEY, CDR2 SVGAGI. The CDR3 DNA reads TGTGCCAGCAGTTGGGCAGCTTCATCGGACACCATATATTTT. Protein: CASSWAASSDTIYF.

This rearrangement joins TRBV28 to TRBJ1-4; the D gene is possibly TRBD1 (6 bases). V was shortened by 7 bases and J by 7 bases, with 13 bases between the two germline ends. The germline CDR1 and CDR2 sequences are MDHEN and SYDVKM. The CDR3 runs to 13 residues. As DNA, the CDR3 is TGTGCCAGCAAGGGCAGGGGTTTTGAAAAACTGTTTTTT. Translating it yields CASKGRGFEKLFF.

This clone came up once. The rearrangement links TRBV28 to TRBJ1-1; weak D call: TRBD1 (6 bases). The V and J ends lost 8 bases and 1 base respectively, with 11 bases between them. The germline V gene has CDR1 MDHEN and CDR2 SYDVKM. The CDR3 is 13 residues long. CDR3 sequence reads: CASDRGANTEAFF. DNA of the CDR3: TGTGCCAGCGACCGGGGGGCGAACACTGAAGCTTTCTTT.

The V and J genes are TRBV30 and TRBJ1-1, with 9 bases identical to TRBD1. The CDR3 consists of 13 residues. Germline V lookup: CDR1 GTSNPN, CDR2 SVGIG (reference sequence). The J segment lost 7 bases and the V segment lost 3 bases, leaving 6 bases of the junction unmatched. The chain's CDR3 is CAWRSGQGGEAFF. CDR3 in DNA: TGTGCCTGGAGATCGGGACAGGGCGGTGAAGCTTTCTTT.

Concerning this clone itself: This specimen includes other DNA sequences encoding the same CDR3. CDR3 in amino acids: CASSLGDNEQFF. The DNA of the CDR3 is TGTGCCAGCAGCTTGGGGGACAATGAGCAGTTCTTC. V and J are TRBV5-6 and TRBJ2-1, with unresolved D. CDR1 and CDR2 from the germline V gene are SGHDT and YYEEEE. CDR3 size: 12 residues. Trimming cost V 0 bases and J 5 bases, with 3 bases left between them. Full variable domain (missing parts from reference TRBV5-6 and TRBJ2-1): DAGVTQSPTHLIKTRGQQVTLRCSPKSGHDTVSWYQQALGQGPQFIFQYYEEEERQRGNFPDRFSGHQFPNYSSELNVNALLLGDSALYLCASSLGDNEQFFGPGTRLTVL.

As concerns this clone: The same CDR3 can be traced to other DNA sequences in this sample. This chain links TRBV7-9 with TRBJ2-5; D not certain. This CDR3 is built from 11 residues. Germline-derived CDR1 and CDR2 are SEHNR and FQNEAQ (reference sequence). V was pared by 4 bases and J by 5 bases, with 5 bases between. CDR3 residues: CASSSGETQYF. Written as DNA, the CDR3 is TGTGCCAGCAGCTCCGGGGAGACCCAGTACTTC.

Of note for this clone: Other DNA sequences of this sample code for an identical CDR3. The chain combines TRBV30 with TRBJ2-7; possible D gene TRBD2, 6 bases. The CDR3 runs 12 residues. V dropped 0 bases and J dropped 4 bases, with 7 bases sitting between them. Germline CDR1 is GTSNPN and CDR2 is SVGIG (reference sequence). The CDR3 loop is CAWSVGGYEQYF. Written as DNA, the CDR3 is TGTGCCTGGAGTGTGGGAGGTTACGAGCAGTACTTC.

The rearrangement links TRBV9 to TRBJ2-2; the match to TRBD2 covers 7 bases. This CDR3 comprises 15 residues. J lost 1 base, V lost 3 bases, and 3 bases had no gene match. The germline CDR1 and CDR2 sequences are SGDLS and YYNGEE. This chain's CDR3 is CASSELAGNTGELFF. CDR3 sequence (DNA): TGTGCCAGCAGCGAATTAGCGGGGAACACCGGGGAGCTGTTTTTT.

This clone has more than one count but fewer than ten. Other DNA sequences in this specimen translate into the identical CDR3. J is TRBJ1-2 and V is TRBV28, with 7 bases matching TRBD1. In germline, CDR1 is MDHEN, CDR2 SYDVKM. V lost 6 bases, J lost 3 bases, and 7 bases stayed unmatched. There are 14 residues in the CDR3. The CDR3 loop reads CASSLQGVDYGYTF. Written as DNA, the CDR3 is TGTGCCAGCAGCCTTCAGGGGGTAGACTATGGCTACACCTTC.

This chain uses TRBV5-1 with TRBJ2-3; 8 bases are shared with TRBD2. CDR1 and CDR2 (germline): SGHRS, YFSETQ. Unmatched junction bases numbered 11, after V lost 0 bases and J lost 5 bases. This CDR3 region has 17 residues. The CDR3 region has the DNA TGCGCCAGCAGCTTGGGACGGCCAGCGGGGGTAATAGATACGCAGTATTTT. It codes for CASSLGRPAGVIDTQYF. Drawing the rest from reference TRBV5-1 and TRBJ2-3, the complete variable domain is KAGVTQTPRYLIKTRGQQVTLSCSPISGHRSVSWYQQTPGQGLQFLFEYFSETQRNKGNFPGRFSGRQFSNSRSEMNVSTLELGDSALYLCASSLGRPAGVIDTQYFGPGTRLTVL.

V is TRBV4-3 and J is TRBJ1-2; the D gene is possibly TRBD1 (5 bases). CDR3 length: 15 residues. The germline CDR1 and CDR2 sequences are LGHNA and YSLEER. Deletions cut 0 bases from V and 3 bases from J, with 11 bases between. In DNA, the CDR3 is TGCGCCAGCAGCCAAGATCTAGGCAGGGACTATGGCTACACCTTC. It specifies CASSQDLGRDYGYTF.

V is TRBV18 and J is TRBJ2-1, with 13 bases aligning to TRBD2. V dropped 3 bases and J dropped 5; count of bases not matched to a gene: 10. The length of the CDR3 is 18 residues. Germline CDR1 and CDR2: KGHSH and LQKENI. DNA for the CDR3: TGTGCCAGCTCACCCGGACTAGCGGGAGAGCGAGGGAACAATGAGCAGTTCTTC. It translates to CASSPGLAGERGNNEQFF.

This chain's CDR3 is CASSSMISGGPLSEQFF. As DNA, the CDR3 is TGTGCCAGCAGCTCCATGATTAGCGGGGGGCCCCTCAGTGAGCAGTTCTTC. This sequence joins TRBV7-2 and TRBJ2-1; 10 nucleotides align to TRBD2. The CDR3 totals 17 residues. V was clipped by 4 bases and J by 9 bases; unmatched bases: 15. Germline CDR1 and CDR2: SGHTA and FQGNSA.

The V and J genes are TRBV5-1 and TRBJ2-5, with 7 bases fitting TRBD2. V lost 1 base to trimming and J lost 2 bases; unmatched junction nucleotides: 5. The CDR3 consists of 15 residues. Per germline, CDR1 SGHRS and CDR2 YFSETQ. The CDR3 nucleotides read TGCGCCAGCAGCTTGTTGACTAGCCCGCAAGAGACCCAGTACTTC. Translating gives CASSLLTSPQETQYF.

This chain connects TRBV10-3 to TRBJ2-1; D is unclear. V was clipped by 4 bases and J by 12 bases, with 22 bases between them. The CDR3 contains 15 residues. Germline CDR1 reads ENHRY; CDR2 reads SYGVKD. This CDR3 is CAISAEFAAPKGQFF. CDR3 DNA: TGTGCCATCAGTGCCGAATTTGCCGCTCCCAAGGGGCAGTTCTTC.

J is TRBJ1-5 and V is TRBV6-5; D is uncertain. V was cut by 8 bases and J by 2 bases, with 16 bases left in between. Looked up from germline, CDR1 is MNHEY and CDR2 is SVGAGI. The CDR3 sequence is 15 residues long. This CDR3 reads CASRRASGGNQPQHF. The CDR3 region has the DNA TGTGCCAGCCGGCGGGCCTCCGGCGGCAATCAGCCCCAGCATTTT.

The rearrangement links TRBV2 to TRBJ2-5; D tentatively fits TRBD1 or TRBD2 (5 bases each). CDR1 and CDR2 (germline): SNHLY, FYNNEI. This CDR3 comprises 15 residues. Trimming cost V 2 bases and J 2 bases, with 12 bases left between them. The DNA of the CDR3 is TGTGCCAGCAGTGAAAGCCGGGGCCCTCAAGAGACCCAGTACTTC. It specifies CASSESRGPQETQYF.

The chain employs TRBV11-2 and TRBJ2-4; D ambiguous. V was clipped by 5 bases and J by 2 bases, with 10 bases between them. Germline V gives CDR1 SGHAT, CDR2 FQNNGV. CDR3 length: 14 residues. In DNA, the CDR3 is TGTGCCAGCAGCCCAGGACGGTCCAAAAACATTCAGTACTTC. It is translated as CASSPGRSKNIQYF.

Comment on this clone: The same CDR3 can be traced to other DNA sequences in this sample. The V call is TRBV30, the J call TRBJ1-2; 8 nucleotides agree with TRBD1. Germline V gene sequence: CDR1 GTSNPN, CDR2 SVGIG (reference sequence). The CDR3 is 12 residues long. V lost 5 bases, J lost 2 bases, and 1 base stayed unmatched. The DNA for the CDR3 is TGTGCCTGGGGACAGGGAAACTATGGCTACACCTTC. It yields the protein CAWGQGNYGYTF.

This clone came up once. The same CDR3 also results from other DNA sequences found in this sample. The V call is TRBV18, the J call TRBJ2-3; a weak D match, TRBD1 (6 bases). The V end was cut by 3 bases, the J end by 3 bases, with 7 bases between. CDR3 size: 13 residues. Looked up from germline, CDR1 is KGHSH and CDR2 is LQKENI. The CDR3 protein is CASSPTGTDTQYF. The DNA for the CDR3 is TGTGCCAGCTCACCTACAGGGACAGATACGCAGTATTTT.

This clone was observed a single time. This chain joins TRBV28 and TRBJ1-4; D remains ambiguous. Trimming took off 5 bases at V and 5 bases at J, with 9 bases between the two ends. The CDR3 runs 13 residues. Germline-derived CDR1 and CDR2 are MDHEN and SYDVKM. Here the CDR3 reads CASSLPPNEKLFF. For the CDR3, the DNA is TGTGCCAGCAGTCTCCCCCCAAATGAAAAACTGTTTTTT.

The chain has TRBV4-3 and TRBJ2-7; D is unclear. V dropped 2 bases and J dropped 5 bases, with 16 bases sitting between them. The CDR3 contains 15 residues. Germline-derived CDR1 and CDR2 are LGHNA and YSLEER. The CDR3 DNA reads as TGCGCCAGCAGCCAACAATCGATAGGCGGCGACGAGCAGTACTTC. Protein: CASSQQSIGGDEQYF.

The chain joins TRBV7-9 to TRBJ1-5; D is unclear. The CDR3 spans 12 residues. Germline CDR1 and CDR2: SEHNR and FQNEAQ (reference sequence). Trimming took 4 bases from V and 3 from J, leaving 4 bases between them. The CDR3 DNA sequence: TGTGCCAGCAGCTCCCACAATCAGCCCCAGCATTTT. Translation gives CASSSHNQPQHF. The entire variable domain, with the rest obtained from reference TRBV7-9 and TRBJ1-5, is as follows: DTGVSQNPRHKITKRGQNVTFRCDPISEHNRLYWYRQTLGQGPEFLTYFQNEAQLEKSRLLSDRFSAERPKGSFSTLEIQRTEQGDSAMYLCASSSHNQPQHFGDGTRLSIL.

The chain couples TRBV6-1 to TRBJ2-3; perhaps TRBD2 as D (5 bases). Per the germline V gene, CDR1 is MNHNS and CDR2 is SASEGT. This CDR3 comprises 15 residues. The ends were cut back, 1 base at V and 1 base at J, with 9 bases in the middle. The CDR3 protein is CASSEGWTGTDTQYF. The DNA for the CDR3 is TGTGCCAGCAGTGAAGGGTGGACTGGCACAGATACGCAGTATTTT.

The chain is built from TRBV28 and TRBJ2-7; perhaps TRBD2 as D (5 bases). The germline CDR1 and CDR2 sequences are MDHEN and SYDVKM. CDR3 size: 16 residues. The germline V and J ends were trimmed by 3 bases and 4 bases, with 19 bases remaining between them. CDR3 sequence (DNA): TGTGCCAGCAGTTTCCGCCGGGGTAGCGTTAGTTACGAGCAGTACTTC. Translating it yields CASSFRRGSVSYEQYF. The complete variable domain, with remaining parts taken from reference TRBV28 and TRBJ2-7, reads DVKVTQSSRYLVKRTGEKVFLECVQDMDHENMFWYRQDPGLGLRLIYFSYDVKMKEKGDIPEGYSVSREKKERFSLILESASTNQTSMYLCASSFRRGSVSYEQYFGPGTRLTVT.

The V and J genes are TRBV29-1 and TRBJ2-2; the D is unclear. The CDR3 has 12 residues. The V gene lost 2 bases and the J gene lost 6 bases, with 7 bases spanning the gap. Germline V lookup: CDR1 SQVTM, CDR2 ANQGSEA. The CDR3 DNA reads TGCAGCGTTGAACGGAGCTCCGGGGAGCTGTTTTTT. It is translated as CSVERSSGELFF.